This T cell receptor (beta chain) stems from a study of shared clonotypes between healthy human individuals. Overall study context: There were three CD4 naive, three CD4 memory, two CD8 naive and one CD8 memory plates per donor. General study findings and limits: A generally larger estimated richness was seen in naive subsets than in memory subsets.

A split of CD4+ cells into CD45RA+ naive and CD45RA-negative memory subsets was performed. Details on this clone: What it recognizes is unknown. A much larger clone differs from this one at a single base, so this may be a read error.

Over several immunoSEQ plates, each subset's genomic DNA was distributed in even portions. Method: immunoSEQ multiplex PCR; TCRdb's copy keeps in-frame clones and lacks some. The table records about 2.3 million clones, approximately 95% of them present only once. This clonotype was obtained from a man between 18 and 35 years old in good health. Some clones in this sample may be carry-over from other donors' samples. Sample: naive CD4+ T cells from PBMCs. The subset was: CD45RA+ positively selected.

The CDR3 coding sequence is TGTGCCAGCAGGTCGACAGGGAACACTGAAGCTTTCTTT. Translation gives CASRSTGNTEAFF. The J gene is TRBJ1-1, the V gene TRBV6-5; the D gene is possibly TRBD1 (6 bases). This CDR3 contains 13 residues. Germline loops: CDR1 MNHEY, CDR2 SVGAGI. V was shortened by 6 bases and J by 1 base, with 9 bases between the two germline ends.